Listed below are T cell receptor beta chains from one sample, sequenced in a study of blood T cell repertoires in COVID-19. Profiling relied on immunoSEQ multiplex PCR, and the TCRdb table lists in-frame clones only, not all of them. The sample yields 40,000 to 55,000 clones, around 86% seen once. Input material: peripheral blood. All receptors derive from a man aged 50 or older with active COVID-19. The CDR3 runs from the conserved cysteine through the conserved F or W. The D gene is left open where the match is weak. Not all rows give a size; the values are once, few, many and, for expanded clones, a class.

v_gene	d_gene	abundance	len	j_gene	CDR3nt	CDR3aa
TRBV7-9	TRBD2	-	16	TRBJ2-4	TGTGCCAGCAGCTTAGATGGGACTAGCATCAAAAACATTCAGTACTTC	CASSLDGTSIKNIQYF
TRBV2	TRBD1	-	14	TRBJ1-4	TGTGCCAGCAGTTTAGGGACAGCTAGGGAAAAACTGTTTTTT	CASSLGTAREKLFF
TRBV2	-	-	15	TRBJ2-2	TGTGCCAGCCGTGGACTTACGTCGAACACCGGGGAGCTGTTTTTT	CASRGLTSNTGELFF
TRBV19	-	-	14	TRBJ2-4	TGTGCCAGTAGTGCCTGGGAGAAACAAAACATTCAGTACTTC	CASSAWEKQNIQYF
TRBV24-1	-	-	13	TRBJ2-2	TGTGCCACGGCGATAGACGGGACCGGGGAGCTGTTTTTT	CATAIDGTGELFF
TRBV2	TRBD2	-	15	TRBJ2-5	TGTGCCAGCAGCCCTCAGGCGGGAGTCGTGGGGACCCAGTACTTC	CASSPQAGVVGTQYF
TRBV3-1/TRBV3-2	-	few	14	TRBJ1-5	TGTGCCAGCAGCCCCTCGTATAGCAATCAGCCCCAGCATTTT	CASSPSYSNQPQHF
TRBV2	-	-	14	TRBJ1-6	TGTGCCAGCAGGGTACGACAGATAGAGTCACCCCTCCACTTT	CASRVRQIESPLHF
TRBV19	TRBD1	-	14	TRBJ1-1	TGTGCCAGTAGTATCCTGACAGGGGCCACTGAAGCTTTCTTT	CASSILTGATEAFF
TRBV5-8	-	once	15	TRBJ1-6	TGTGCCAGCAGCTTTCCAGGGGAGTTTAATTCACCCCTCCACTTT	CASSFPGEFNSPLHF
TRBV7-9	-	-	15	TRBJ1-3	TGTGCCAGCAGCTTAGGTGCAGGGCCCGGAAACACCATATATTTT	CASSLGAGPGNTIYF
TRBV19	TRBD1	few	14	TRBJ1-4	TGTGCCAGTAGTAGGACAGGCGCGGACGAAAAACTGTTTTTT	CASSRTGADEKLFF
TRBV10-2	-	once	14	TRBJ1-1	TGCGCCAGCATGTCAGGACAGACCCCAATGGGAGCTTTCTTT	CASMSGQTPMGAFF
TRBV30	-	-	11	TRBJ2-3	-	CAWSRWGTGNF